This TCR beta chain was recorded in a study of CD8 T cells in Susac syndrome. About the study: Susac syndrome patients were untreated, on corticosteroids with some adding intravenous immunoglobulin, or on intravenous immunoglobulin only.

Comment on this clonotype: A read error may account for a junction end that differs from germline.

This CDR3 region has 14 residues. Germline V gene data show CDR1 as SGHRS and CDR2 as YFSETQ. The authors reverse transcribed roughly 0.5 to 1 ug RNA with random hexamers. The authors amplified TCR beta CDR3 across 54 Vbeta and 13 Jbeta using immunoSEQ multiplex PCR. From the immunoSEQ multiplex PCR reads, TCRdb called clonotypes with MiXCR, one entry per CDR3 protein. The sample records 150,000 to 200,000 distinct CDR3 sequences, 90% to 95% being singletons. CD8+ and CD4+ T cells were negatively isolated; TEMRA cells were FACS-enriched. The chain joins TRBV5-1 to TRBJ1-1; D call uncertain. The sequenced sample was CD4+ T cells from PBMCs. This clonotype originated in a human donor with Susac syndrome. For the CDR3, the DNA is TGCACCAGCAGCCCGGGCGGGAAGAACACTGAAGCTTTCTTT. It yields the protein CTSSPGGKNTEAFF.